One and the same sample provided the 21 T cell receptor beta chains below, sequenced in a study of graft-versus-host responses after intestinal transplantation. Responder cells labeled with CFSE (roughly 200,000) were co-plated with irradiated stimulator cells labeled with violet dye (roughly 200,000). Assay: immunoSEQ multiplex PCR; the TCRdb copy retains only in-frame clones and omits some. This sample has approximately 8,300 clones, with under 35% found just once. This material consisted of alloreactive CD8+ T cells from a mixed lymphocyte reaction culture, taken before transplantation. As to subset: CFSE-low proliferating T cells sorted from roughly six-day pre-transplant mixed lymphocyte reaction (GvH or HvG direction). These receptors were taken from a human patient who was an organ donor for intestinal transplantation.

Only a few counts were recorded for this clone. A much bigger clone sits one base away, suggesting this may be a read error. The CDR3 loop reads CASSQEGQTYEQYF. The DNA for the CDR3 is TGTGCCAGCAGCCAAGAAGGACAGACCTACGAGCAGTACTTC. This chain uses TRBV4-2 with TRBJ2-7; possible D gene TRBD1, 6 bases. V dropped 0 bases and J dropped 2 bases, with 8 bases sitting between them. The CDR3 consists of 14 residues. Germline CDR1 reads LGHNA; CDR2 reads YNFKEQ.

This clone was counted a few times. The chain employs TRBV6-5 and TRBJ2-1; 13 bases align to TRBD2. The V and J ends lost 7 bases and 3 bases, in that order; junction bases with no gene match: 3. CDR3 size: 15 residues. Germline V gives CDR1 MNHEY, CDR2 SVGAGI. The CDR3: CASKGLAGDYNEQFF. Here the CDR3 DNA reads TGTGCCAGCAAAGGACTAGCGGGAGACTACAATGAGCAGTTCTTC.

This clone showed up just a few times. A single base is all that separates this from a far larger clone, so a read error is likely. The J gene is TRBJ1-5, the V gene TRBV4-3, with 7 bases lining up with TRBD1. CDR1 is LGHNA and CDR2 is YSLEER in the germline V gene. CDR3 length equals 15 residues. The CDR3 DNA is TGCGCCATCAGCCAAGACAGGGCCAGCAATCAGCCCCAGCATTTT. Protein sequence: CAISQDRASNQPQHF.

The rearrangement links TRBV27 to TRBJ2-7; D ambiguous. Germline-derived CDR1 and CDR2 are MNHEY and SMNVEV (reference sequence). The CDR3 is 14 residues long. Trimming took off 5 bases at V and 5 bases at J, with 16 bases between the two ends. The CDR3 region is CASSLGPMIDEQYF. CDR3 nucleotides: TGTGCCAGCAGTCTAGGCCCTATGATCGACGAGCAGTACTTC.

The chain joins TRBV6-8 to TRBJ2-1, with a weak D call TRBD2 (6 bases). Trimming removed 8 bases at V and 5 bases at J, with 10 bases between. The CDR3 has 12 amino acids. CDR1 is MNHGY and CDR2 is SAAAGT in the germline V gene. CDR3 in DNA: TGTGCCAGCTCGGCGGGGCACAATGAGCAGTTCTTC. Its protein is CASSAGHNEQFF.

In its sample, this clone is medium-sized. The rearrangement uses TRBV21-1 and TRBJ2-7. TRBV21-1 is deemed a pseudogene. The CDR3 is made up of 10 amino acids. The CDR3 DNA reads as TGTGCCAGCCCCCGGACCGAGCAGTACTTC. This sequence encodes CASPRTEQYF.

Concerning this clone: Different DNA sequences within this sample yield the same CDR3. The chain carries TRBV4-1 and TRBJ2-7; 9 bases agree with TRBD2. The germline gives CDR1 MGHRA, CDR2 YSYEKL. J lost 6 bases, V lost 2 bases, and 8 bases had no gene match. The CDR3 length is 15 residues. The CDR3 loop is CASSQNPGLAPEQYF. CDR3 nucleotides: TGCGCCAGCAGCCAAAACCCGGGACTAGCCCCCGAGCAGTACTTC.

This clone was counted between two and nine times. The chain has TRBV18 and TRBJ1-2; no reliable D call. The CDR3 runs 15 residues. Germline loops: CDR1 KGHSH, CDR2 LQKENI. Trimming took 0 bases from V and 2 from J, leaving 10 bases between them. CDR3 amino acids: CASSPPDGINYGYTF. CDR3 nucleotides: TGTGCCAGCTCACCACCCGACGGGATAAACTATGGCTACACCTTC.

As regards this clone: This likely traces to a read error, being one base from a far larger clone. V usage is TRBV27 and J usage is TRBJ2-7; no clear D gene. Between the trimmed V and J ends, which lost 2 bases and 12 bases, there was a span of 14 bases. Germline loops: CDR1 MNHEY, CDR2 SMNVEV (reference sequence). The CDR3 spans 12 residues. CDR3 region: CASSLMGWLGYF. The CDR3, as DNA: TGTGCCAGCAGTTTAATGGGCTGGTTAGGGTACTTC.

The V call is TRBV6-9, the J call TRBJ1-6; possible D gene TRBD1, 6 bases. In germline, CDR1 is MNHGY, CDR2 SVAAGI. Trimming shortened V by 3 bases and J by 5 bases, and 14 bases separated the two germline ends. This CDR3 contains 16 residues. The CDR3 here is CASSYSPAGDNSPLHF. CDR3 nucleotide sequence: TGTGCCAGCAGTTACTCCCCGGCAGGGGATAATTCACCCCTCCACTTT.

Written as DNA, the CDR3 is TGTGCCAGCTCACCCCTCGGACGTGGCACCGGGGAGCTGTTTTTT. It yields the protein CASSPLGRGTGELFF. This rearrangement joins TRBV18 to TRBJ2-2, with D uncertain. Germline V lookup: CDR1 KGHSH, CDR2 LQKENI. V lost 3 bases, J lost 4 bases, and 12 bases lay in between. This CDR3 is built from 15 residues.

This clone is medium-sized (0.01 to 0.1%) within its sample. Different DNA sequences within this sample yield the same CDR3. The chain has TRBV4-3 and TRBJ1-2, with a tentative D call TRBD1 (5 bases). The CDR3 covers 15 residues. Per germline, CDR1 LGHNA and CDR2 YSLEER. V dropped 0 bases and J dropped 6 bases, with 14 bases sitting between them. The CDR3 spells CASSQERIRGDGYTF. DNA for the CDR3: TGCGCCAGCAGCCAAGAGCGGATTAGGGGTGATGGCTACACCTTC.

V and J are TRBV11-2 and TRBJ1-4; D is undetermined. Germline-derived CDR1 and CDR2 are SGHAT and FQNNGV. The V and J ends lost 5 bases and 8 bases respectively, with 9 bases between them. CDR3 length: 12 residues. The CDR3 nucleotides read TGTGCCAGCAGCCACTCGGGGGAAAAACTGTTTTTT. This translates into CASSHSGEKLFF.

The chain combines TRBV19 with TRBJ2-2, with D tentatively TRBD1 (5 bases). The CDR3 consists of 14 residues. The V gene lost 6 bases and the J gene lost 4 bases, with 12 bases spanning the gap. The germline V gene has CDR1 LNHDA and CDR2 SQIVND (reference sequence). The CDR3 DNA reads as TGTGCCAGTAGAAAAGGGGCGCGCACCGGGGAGCTGTTTTTT. Its protein is CASRKGARTGELFF.

The rearrangement uses TRBV15 and TRBJ1-2; D possibly corresponds to TRBD1 (5 bases). Germline V CDR1 and CDR2: LNHNV, YYDKDF (reference sequence). This CDR3 is built from 19 residues. The V and J ends lost 0 bases and 8 bases respectively, with 28 bases between them. The CDR3 reads CATSRDGAGPHLTSGGYTF. The CDR3 region has the DNA TGTGCCACCAGCAGAGATGGGGCTGGGCCGCATCTCACTTCGGGAGGCTACACCTTC.

The chain couples TRBV7-4 to TRBJ2-7; D might be TRBD1 (6 bases). This CDR3 is built from 14 residues. V lost 5 bases, J lost 4 bases, and 15 bases lay in between. Germline V CDR1 and CDR2: SGHVT, SQSDAQ. The CDR3 coding sequence is TGTGCCAGCAGCCACGAGGGGGTTCATTACGAGCAGTACTTC. Translated, it gives CASSHEGVHYEQYF.

This clone was counted between two and nine times. A read error may be the cause here, since a much bigger clone is one base away. This chain uses TRBV27 with TRBJ1-5; 7 positions agree with TRBD1. This CDR3 spans 14 amino acids. V lost 4 bases to trimming and J lost 1 base; unmatched junction nucleotides: 1. Germline CDR1 reads MNHEY; CDR2 reads SMNVEV (reference sequence). CDR3 in amino acids: CASSSQGSNQPQHF. The CDR3 DNA sequence: TGTGCCAGCAGTTCACAGGGGAGCAATCAGCCCCAGCATTTT.

The rearrangement joins TRBV11-1 to TRBJ2-1; 12 nucleotides match TRBD2. Germline lookup yields CDR1 SGHAT and CDR2 FQDESV (reference sequence). V shed 2 bases, J shed 5 bases, and the junction held 1 base outside the gene matches. The CDR3 covers 15 residues. The CDR3 DNA reads as TGTGCCAGCAGCTTACTAGCGGGGGGGCACAATGAGCAGTTCTTC. Its protein product is CASSLLAGGHNEQFF.

The rearrangement uses TRBV4-1 and TRBJ1-1; TRBD1 matches 8 bases. Losses at the gene ends were 3 bases for V and 2 bases for J; bases not matched to a gene: 8. CDR3 length: 16 residues. Germline values: CDR1 MGHRA, CDR2 YSYEKL. This CDR3 reads CASSQGRQGTNTEAFF. The CDR3 DNA reads as TGCGCCAGCAGCCAGGGTAGACAGGGGACCAACACTGAAGCTTTCTTT.

V and J are TRBV11-3 and TRBJ2-7; D may match TRBD1 or TRBD2 (5 bases each). This CDR3 spans 13 amino acids. Between the trimmed V and J ends, which lost 0 bases and 2 bases, there was a span of 5 bases. Germline values: CDR1 SGHNT, CDR2 YENEEA. This CDR3 reads CASSLEGAYEQYF. The CDR3, as DNA: TGTGCCAGCAGCTTAGAGGGGGCCTACGAGCAGTACTTC.

This clone appeared a few times. A far larger clone differs by one base, so this is likely a read error. The V gene is TRBV30, the J gene TRBJ1-3; D uncertain. CDR1 and CDR2 (germline): GTSNPN, SVGIG (reference sequence). The CDR3 totals 15 residues. V was shortened by 5 bases and J by 2 bases, with 16 bases between the two germline ends. CDR3 in DNA: TGTGCCTGGGACCCAGTTGGCGGCGCTGGAAACACCATATATTTT. This gives the protein CAWDPVGGAGNTIYF.